This T cell receptor beta chain emerged from a study of immune characterization of retroperitoneal liposarcoma. This CDR3 is 16 amino acids long. MiXCR, applied by TCRdb to the PCR reads, yields one record per CDR3 protein. The table includes more than 10,000 distinct CDR3 sequences, 25% to 30% detected once. The source of this sequence is a male donor with retroperitoneal liposarcoma. The chain links TRBV12-3 or TRBV12-4 to TRBJ2-1; D perhaps matches TRBD2 (6 bases). TRBJ2-7 explains the end of the DNA better; the J call may be wrong. Sequencing was carried out using tumor tissue. CDR3 sequence: CASSFWGEPYYNEQYF. CDR3 DNA: TGTGCCAGCAGTTTTTGGGGGGAGCCGTACTACAATGAGCAGTACTTC.